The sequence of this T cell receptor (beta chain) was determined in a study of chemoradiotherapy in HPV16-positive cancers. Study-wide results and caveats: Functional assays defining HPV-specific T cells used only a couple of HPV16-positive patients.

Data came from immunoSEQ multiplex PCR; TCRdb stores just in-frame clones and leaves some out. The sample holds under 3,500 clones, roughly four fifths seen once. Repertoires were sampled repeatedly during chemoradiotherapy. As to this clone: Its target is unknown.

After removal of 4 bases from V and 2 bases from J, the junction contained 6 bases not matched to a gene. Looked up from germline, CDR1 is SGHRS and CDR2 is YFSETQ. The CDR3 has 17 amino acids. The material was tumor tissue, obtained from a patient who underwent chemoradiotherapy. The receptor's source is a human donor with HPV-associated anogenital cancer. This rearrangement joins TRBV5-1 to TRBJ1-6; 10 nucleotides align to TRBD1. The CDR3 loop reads CASSPRTGGTYNSPLHF. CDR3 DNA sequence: TGCGCCAGCAGCCCGAGGACAGGGGGGACCTATAATTCACCCCTCCACTTT.